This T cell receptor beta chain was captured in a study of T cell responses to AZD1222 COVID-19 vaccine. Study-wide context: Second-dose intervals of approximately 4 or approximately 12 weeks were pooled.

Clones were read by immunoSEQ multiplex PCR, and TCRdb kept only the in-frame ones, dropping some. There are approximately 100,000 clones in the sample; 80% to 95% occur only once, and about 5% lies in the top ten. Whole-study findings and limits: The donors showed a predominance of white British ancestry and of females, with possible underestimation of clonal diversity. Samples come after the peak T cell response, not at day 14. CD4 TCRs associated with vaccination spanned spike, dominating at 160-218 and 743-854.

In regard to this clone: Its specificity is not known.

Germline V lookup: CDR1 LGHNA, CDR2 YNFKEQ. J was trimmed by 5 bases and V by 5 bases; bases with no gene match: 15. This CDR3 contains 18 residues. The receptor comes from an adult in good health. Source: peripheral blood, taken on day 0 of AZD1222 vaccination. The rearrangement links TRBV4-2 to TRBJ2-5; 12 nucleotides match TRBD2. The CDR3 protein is CASSEAGLAGQVGETQYF. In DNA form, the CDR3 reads TGTGCCAGCAGCGAAGCGGGACTAGCGGGCCAAGTAGGGGAGACCCAGTACTTC.